Following are 28 T cell receptor beta chains from one sample sequenced in a study of cytomegalovirus exposure and HLA in healthy donors. The PCR employed 60 Vbeta primers together with 13 Jbeta primers. Measured with immunoSEQ multiplex PCR; TCRdb has only the in-frame clones, and not every one. The sample includes fewer than 250,000 clones, about 75% of them seen just once. Material: PBMCs. The receptors were gathered from a male donor in good health and CMV-seronegative.

This rearrangement joins TRBV27 to TRBJ1-1; D not certain. The CDR3 totals 12 residues. In germline, CDR1 is MNHEY, CDR2 SMNVEV (reference sequence). Trimming removed 7 bases from V and 5 bases from J, with 11 bases in between. The CDR3 DNA reads TGTGCCAGCATTTCCGGAGGGACTGAAGCTTTCTTT. It is translated as CASISGGTEAFF.

This chain joins TRBV15 and TRBJ1-6; possibly TRBD1 for D (5 bases). The CDR3 contains 15 residues. From germline, CDR1 is LNHNV and CDR2 YYDKDF (reference sequence). The germline V and J ends were trimmed by 0 bases and 7 bases, with 10 bases remaining between them. The CDR3 sequence: CATSRDRAINSPLHF. The DNA of the CDR3 is TGTGCCACCAGCAGAGACAGGGCGATCAATTCACCCCTCCACTTT.

J is TRBJ2-7 and V is TRBV6-1, with TRBD2 matching over 7 bases. Trimming took 7 bases from V and 5 from J; bases not matched to a gene: 14. The CDR3 has 15 residues. The germline gives CDR1 MNHNS, CDR2 SASEGT. DNA of the CDR3: TGTGCCAGCACCCGACTTGGGAGGGAATGGAACGAGCAGTACTTC. This encodes CASTRLGREWNEQYF.

This chain connects TRBV5-4 to TRBJ2-5; TRBD1 might be the D (5 bases). Per the germline V gene, CDR1 is SGHNT and CDR2 is YYREEE (reference sequence). Trimming took 0 bases from V and 1 from J, leaving 7 bases between them. The length of the CDR3 is 14 residues. The CDR3: CASSLVTAQETQYF. The CDR3 nucleotides are TGTGCCAGCAGCTTGGTGACAGCCCAAGAGACCCAGTACTTC.

This clone was seen only a few times. One end of the junction is discordant with germline, which a read error may explain. This chain connects TRBV15 to TRBJ1-6; TRBD1 matches at 7 bases. The CDR3 covers 14 residues. CDR1 is LNHNV, CDR2 YYDKDF, per germline (reference sequence). The CDR3 DNA follows: TGTGCCACCAGGAGAGACAGGGAGGATTCACCCCTCCACTTT. Amino acids: CATRRDREDSPLHF.

This chain connects TRBV6-1 to TRBJ2-3, with D possibly TRBD1 on 6 matching bases. The V and J ends lost 6 bases and 1 base respectively, with 11 bases between them. This CDR3 contains 14 residues. Germline assignment: CDR1 MNHNS and CDR2 SASEGT. The CDR3 DNA reads as TGTGCCAGCAGAACGACAGGACGCACAGATACGCAGTATTTT. Translation gives CASRTTGRTDTQYF.

This chain links TRBV7-6 with TRBJ2-7; D not certain. The CDR3 extends over 14 amino acids. Trimming removed 1 base at V and 7 bases at J, with 14 bases between. The V gene's germline CDR1 is SGHVS and CDR2 FNYEAQ. The CDR3 spells CASSLVLESGEQYF. Here the CDR3 DNA reads TGTGCCAGCAGCTTAGTGTTGGAGTCTGGAGAGCAGTACTTC. Full variable domain (outside the CDR3, taken from reference TRBV7-6 and TRBJ2-7): GAGVSQSPRYKVTKRGQDVALRCDPISGHVSLYWYRQALGQGPEFLTYFNYEAQQDKSGLPNDRFSAERPEGSISTLTIQRTEQRDSAMYRCASSLVLESGEQYFGPGTRLTVT.

The chain couples TRBV7-9 to TRBJ2-4; D is ambiguous. The CDR3 has 14 amino acids. Trimming stripped 3 bases from V and 7 bases from J, with 13 bases between. From germline, CDR1 is SEHNR and CDR2 FQNEAQ (reference sequence). This chain's CDR3 is CASSLDLSRNIQYF. The CDR3 region has the DNA TGTGCCAGCAGCTTGGATCTGTCTAGGAACATTCAGTACTTC.

The chain uses TRBV9 and TRBJ1-5; possibly TRBD1 for D (6 bases). Germline CDR1 reads SGDLS; CDR2 reads YYNGEE. This CDR3 is built from 14 residues. The V gene lost 4 bases and the J gene lost 0 bases, with 8 bases spanning the gap. Written as DNA, the CDR3 is TGTGCCAGCAGCCTGGACAGTAGCAATCAGCCCCAGCATTTT. Translating it yields CASSLDSSNQPQHF.

This clone showed up just a few times. V gene TRBV29-1 combines with J gene TRBJ1-1; D may be TRBD1 (5 bases). Germline V lookup: CDR1 SQVTM, CDR2 ANQGSEA. CDR3 length: 12 residues. Trimming cost V 6 bases and J 4 bases, with 12 bases left between them. The CDR3 DNA follows: TGCAGCGTCTTCGGGGGTGGCACTGAAGCTTTCTTT. This translates into CSVFGGGTEAFF.

Only a few counts were recorded for this clone. V usage is TRBV28 and J usage is TRBJ2-5; the match to TRBD1 covers 7 bases. This CDR3 is built from 13 residues. From germline, CDR1 is MDHEN and CDR2 SYDVKM. Losses at the gene ends were 7 bases for V and 4 bases for J; bases not matched to a gene: 6. CDR3 loop: CASTLQGIETQYF. CDR3 DNA: TGTGCCAGCACCCTACAGGGGATAGAGACCCAGTACTTC.

This clone appeared a few times. The chain recombines TRBV27 with TRBJ2-7; TRBD1 might be the D (6 bases). The germline V gene has CDR1 MNHEY and CDR2 SMNVEV (reference sequence). The ends were cut back, 6 bases at V and 3 bases at J, with 15 bases in the middle. This CDR3 has 14 residues. The CDR3 sequence: CASRDLRGDYEQYF. The DNA of the CDR3 is TGTGCCAGCAGAGATCTCAGGGGCGACTACGAGCAGTACTTC.

This clone was picked up a small number of times. The V and J genes are TRBV6-1 and TRBJ1-1; perhaps TRBD1 as D (5 bases). This CDR3 comprises 13 residues. Trimming took off 5 bases at V and 5 bases at J, with 12 bases between the two ends. The germline CDR1 and CDR2 sequences are MNHNS and SASEGT. The CDR3 loop reads CASSSGFETEAFF. In DNA, the CDR3 is TGTGCCAGCAGTTCAGGGTTCGAGACTGAAGCTTTCTTT.

In DNA form, the CDR3 reads TGTGCCAGCAGACTGGGACAGGGGAACTATGGCTACACCTTC. Its protein product is CASRLGQGNYGYTF. This chain joins TRBV7-2 and TRBJ1-2, with TRBD1 identical over 10 bases. The V gene end was trimmed by 6 bases and the J gene end by 2 bases; junction bases not matched to a gene: 3. The CDR3 has 14 residues. Germline-derived CDR1 and CDR2 are SGHTA and FQGNSA.

Only one count was recorded for this clone. The chain recombines TRBV21-1 with TRBJ2-7; TRBD1 is the table's D call and was not checked against the DNA. TRBV21-1 has pseudogene status. The CDR3 is 15 amino acids. CDR3 protein: CASSAGQGHSYEQYF. DNA of the CDR3: TGTGCCAGCAGCGCGGGACAGGGGCACTCCTACGAGCAGTACTTC.

This rearrangement joins TRBV27 to TRBJ1-3; TRBD1 might be the D (6 bases). Germline CDR1 MNHEY, CDR2 SMNVEV (reference sequence). The CDR3 contains 16 residues. The V gene lost 8 bases and the J gene lost 0 bases, with 17 bases spanning the gap. The CDR3 coding sequence is TGTGCCAGCCGAAAAGGGGGGGCGAACTCTGGAAACACCATATATTTT. Protein: CASRKGGANSGNTIYF.

V and J are TRBV7-3 and TRBJ2-3; no definite D call. CDR1 and CDR2 from the germline V gene are SGHTA and FQGTGA. The CDR3 is 13 residues long. Trimming stripped 3 bases from V and 5 bases from J, with 9 bases between. In DNA, the CDR3 is TGTGCCAGCAGCTTCGCTAGAGGAGATACGCAGTATTTT. Residues: CASSFARGDTQYF.

The CDR3: CASSLRASGGPSTDTQYF. CDR3 sequence (DNA): TGTGCCAGCAGCTTGAGAGCTAGCGGGGGTCCTAGCACAGATACGCAGTATTTT. The J gene is TRBJ2-3, the V gene TRBV5-8; 10 bases are shared with TRBD2. The V and J ends lost 1 base and 0 bases, in that order; junction bases with no gene match: 8. The CDR3 length is 18 residues. Germline V CDR1 and CDR2: SGHTS, YDEGEE.

The gene calls are TRBV4-2 and TRBJ2-3; TRBD2 agrees at 8 bases. Germline assignment: CDR1 LGHNA and CDR2 YNFKEQ. The V segment lost 0 bases and the J segment 11 bases; nucleotides outside the gene matches: 4. The CDR3 covers 13 residues. The CDR3 nucleotides read TGTGCCAGCAGCCAAGATCGGAGCGGGGGGCAGTATTTT. As protein: CASSQDRSGGQYF.

The chain carries TRBV27 and TRBJ2-7; 8 bases line up with TRBD2. Germline CDR1 and CDR2: MNHEY and SMNVEV (reference sequence). Trimming at V came to 8 bases and at J to 5 bases, leaving 5 bases not matched to a gene. The CDR3 length is 12 residues. CDR3 coding DNA: TGTGCCAGCCGGACTAGCTTCAACGAGCAGTACTTC. It yields the protein CASRTSFNEQYF.

The chain couples TRBV4-1 to TRBJ2-7; 7 bases are shared with TRBD1. Trimming cost V 5 bases and J 5 bases; bases outside gene matches: 12. The CDR3 consists of 15 residues. The germline V gene has CDR1 MGHRA and CDR2 YSYEKL. CDR3 sequence reads: CASSNRQGPLHEQYF. The CDR3 DNA reads as TGCGCCAGCAGCAACCGACAGGGACCTCTACACGAGCAGTACTTC.

The V gene is TRBV7-8, the J gene TRBJ1-2, with 8 bases fitting TRBD1. V shed 6 bases, J shed 8 bases, and the junction held 23 bases outside the gene matches. Germline V lookup: CDR1 SGHVS, CDR2 FQNEAQ. This CDR3 is 18 amino acids long. The CDR3 coding sequence is TGTGCCAGCAGTTCGTCCATTCCAGGGGGCCCCTCGCAGAGCGGCTACACCTTC. It specifies CASSSSIPGGPSQSGYTF. Looking up the rest from reference TRBV7-8 and TRBJ1-2 gives the full variable domain: GAGVSQSPRYKVAKRGQDVALRCDPISGHVSLFWYQQALGQGPEFLTYFQNEAQLDKSGLPSDRFFAERPEGSVSTLKIQRTQQEDSAVYLCASSSSIPGGPSQSGYTFGSGTRLTVV.

The V call is TRBV7-9, the J call TRBJ2-7, with D possibly being TRBD1 (5 bases). This CDR3 has 14 residues. Germline V gene sequence: CDR1 SEHNR, CDR2 FQNEAQ (reference sequence). V was clipped by 1 base and J by 6 bases, with 13 bases between them. CDR3 coding DNA: TGTGCCAGCAGCTTAGAGGGGTACCGTCCCGAGCAGTACTTC. Translating gives CASSLEGYRPEQYF.

The sample holds a few counts of this clone. This chain joins TRBV15 and TRBJ2-7; a weak D match, TRBD2 (6 bases). Germline V gene data show CDR1 as LNHNV and CDR2 as YYDKDF (reference sequence). This CDR3 region has 15 residues. The germline V and J ends were trimmed by 1 base and 3 bases, with 13 bases remaining between them. The CDR3 sequence: CATSRGEGAGYEQYF. The DNA of the CDR3 is TGTGCCACCAGCAGAGGCGAGGGAGCGGGCTACGAGCAGTACTTC.

The chain combines TRBV9 with TRBJ1-1, with D possibly being TRBD1 (6 bases). Trimming removed 0 bases from V and 0 bases from J, with 12 bases in between. The germline gives CDR1 SGDLS, CDR2 YYNGEE. The length of the CDR3 is 16 residues. This chain's CDR3 is CASSVGPGVLNTEAFF. The CDR3 DNA reads as TGTGCCAGCAGCGTAGGGCCAGGGGTCTTGAACACTGAAGCTTTCTTT. Full variable domain (remainder filled in from reference TRBV9 and TRBJ1-1): DSGVTQTPKHLITATGQRVTLRCSPRSGDLSVYWYQQSLDQGLQFLIQYYNGEERAKGNILERFSAQQFPDLHSELNLSSLELGDSALYFCASSVGPGVLNTEAFFGQGTRLTVV.

In this sample, this clone turned up once. The chain uses TRBV19 and TRBJ2-5; 7 bases align to TRBD1. The ends lost 2 bases at V and 2 bases at J; junction bases unmatched: 8. Germline V lookup: CDR1 LNHDA, CDR2 SQIVND (reference sequence). The CDR3 sequence is 16 residues long. The CDR3 here is CASSINTGVGQETQYF. CDR3 coding DNA: TGTGCCAGTAGTATAAACACAGGGGTAGGTCAAGAGACCCAGTACTTC.

This clone occurred once. The chain combines TRBV5-4 with TRBJ1-5; D ambiguous. V was shortened by 1 base and J by 7 bases, with 15 bases between the two germline ends. There are 15 residues in the CDR3. Germline CDR1 and CDR2: SGHNT and YYREEE (reference sequence). DNA for the CDR3: TGTGCCAGCAGCTTGACCCCGCAGATGTTCCAGCCCCAGCATTTT. Its translation: CASSLTPQMFQPQHF. Variable domain in full (rest from reference TRBV5-4 and TRBJ1-5): ETGVTQSPTHLIKTRGQQVTLRCSSQSGHNTVSWYQQALGQGPQFIFQYYREEENGRGNFPPRFSGLQFPNYSSELNVNALELDDSALYLCASSLTPQMFQPQHFGDGTRLSIL.

This chain links TRBV18 with TRBJ1-2, with D tentatively TRBD1 (5 bases). From germline, CDR1 is KGHSH and CDR2 LQKENI. The CDR3 is 15 amino acids. Trimming left V 3 bases short and J 3 bases short, with 14 bases between. CDR3 protein: CASSPAGRVDYGYTF. Here the CDR3 DNA reads TGTGCCAGCTCACCGGCCGGCAGGGTAGACTATGGCTACACCTTC. Combining the CDR3 with reference TRBV18 and TRBJ1-2 gives the whole variable domain NAGVMQNPRHLVRRRGQEARLRCSPMKGHSHVYWYRQLPEEGLKFMVYLQKENIIDESGMPKERFSAEFPKEGPSILRIQQVVRGDSAAYFCASSPAGRVDYGYTFGSGTRLTVV.